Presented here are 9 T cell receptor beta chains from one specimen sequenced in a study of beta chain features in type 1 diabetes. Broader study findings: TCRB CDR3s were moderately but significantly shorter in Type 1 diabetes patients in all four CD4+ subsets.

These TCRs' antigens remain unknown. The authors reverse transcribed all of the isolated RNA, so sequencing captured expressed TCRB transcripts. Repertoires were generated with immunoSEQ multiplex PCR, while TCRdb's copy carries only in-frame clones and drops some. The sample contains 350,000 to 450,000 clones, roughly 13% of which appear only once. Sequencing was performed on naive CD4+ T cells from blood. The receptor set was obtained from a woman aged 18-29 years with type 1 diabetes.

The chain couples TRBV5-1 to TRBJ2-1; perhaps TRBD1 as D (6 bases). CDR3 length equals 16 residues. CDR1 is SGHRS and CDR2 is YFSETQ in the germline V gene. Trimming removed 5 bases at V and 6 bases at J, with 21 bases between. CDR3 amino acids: CASSLEQGSIRNEQFF. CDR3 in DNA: TGCGCCAGCAGTCTCGAACAGGGATCCATTCGCAATGAGCAGTTCTTC.

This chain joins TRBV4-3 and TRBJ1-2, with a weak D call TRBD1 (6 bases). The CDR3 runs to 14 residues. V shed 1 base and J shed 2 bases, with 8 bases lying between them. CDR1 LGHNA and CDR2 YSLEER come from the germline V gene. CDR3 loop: CASSQVGANYGYTF. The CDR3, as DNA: TGCGCCAGCAGCCAAGTGGGGGCCAACTATGGCTACACCTTC.

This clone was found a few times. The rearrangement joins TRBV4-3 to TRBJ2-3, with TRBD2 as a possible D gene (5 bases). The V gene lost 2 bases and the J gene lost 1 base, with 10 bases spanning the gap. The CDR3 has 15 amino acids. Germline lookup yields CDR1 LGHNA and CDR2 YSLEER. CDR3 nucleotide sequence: TGCGCCAGCAGCCAACAACTAGTTGGCACAGATACGCAGTATTTT. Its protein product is CASSQQLVGTDTQYF.

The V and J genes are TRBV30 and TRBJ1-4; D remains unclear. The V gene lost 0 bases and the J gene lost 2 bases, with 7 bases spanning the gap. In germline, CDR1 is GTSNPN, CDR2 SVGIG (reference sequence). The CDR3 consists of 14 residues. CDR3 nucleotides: TGTGCCTGGAGTGTAGGAGGGACTAATGAAAAACTGTTTTTT. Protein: CAWSVGGTNEKLFF.

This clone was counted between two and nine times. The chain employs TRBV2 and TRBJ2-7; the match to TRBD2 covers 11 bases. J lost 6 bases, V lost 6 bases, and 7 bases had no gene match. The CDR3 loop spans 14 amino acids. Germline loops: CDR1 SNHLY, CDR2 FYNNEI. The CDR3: CASRVTSGTGEQYF. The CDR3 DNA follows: TGTGCCAGCAGAGTGACTAGCGGGACGGGCGAGCAGTACTTC.

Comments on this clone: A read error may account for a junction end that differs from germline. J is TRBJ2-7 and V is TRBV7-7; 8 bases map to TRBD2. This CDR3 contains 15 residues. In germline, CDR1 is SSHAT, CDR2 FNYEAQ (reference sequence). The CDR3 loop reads CASSPSGSGSYEQYF. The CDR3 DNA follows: TGTGCTAGCAGTCCAAGCGGGAGTGGCTCCTACGAGCAGTACTTC.

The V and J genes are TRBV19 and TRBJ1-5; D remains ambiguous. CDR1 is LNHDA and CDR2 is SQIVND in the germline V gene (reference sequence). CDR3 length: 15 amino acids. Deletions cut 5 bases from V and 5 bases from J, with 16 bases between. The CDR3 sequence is CASSLGGGRYQPQHF. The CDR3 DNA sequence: TGTGCCAGTAGTCTTGGTGGTGGGCGTTATCAGCCCCAGCATTTT.

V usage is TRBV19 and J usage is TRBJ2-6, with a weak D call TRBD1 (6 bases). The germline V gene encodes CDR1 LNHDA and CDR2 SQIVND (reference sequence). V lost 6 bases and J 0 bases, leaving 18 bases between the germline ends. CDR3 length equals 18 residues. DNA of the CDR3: TGTGCCAGTAGCTTACAGGGACAAAGGCGCTCTGGGGCCAACGTCCTGACTTTC. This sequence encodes CASSLQGQRRSGANVLTF. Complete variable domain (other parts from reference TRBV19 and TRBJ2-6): DGGITQSPKYLFRKEGQNVTLSCEQNLNHDAMYWYRQDPGQGLRLIYYSQIVNDFQKGDIAEGYSVSREKKESFPLTVTSAQKNPTAFYLCASSLQGQRRSGANVLTFGAGSRLTVL.

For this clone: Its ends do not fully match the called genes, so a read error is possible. The CDR3 sequence is CASSTGQGVRDF. DNA for the CDR3: TGTGCCAGCAGCACGGGACAGGGGGTGAGGGACTTT. The J gene is TRBJ2-3, the V gene TRBV7-8, with 11 bases matching TRBD1. The CDR3 contains 12 residues. Germline V gives CDR1 SGHVS, CDR2 FQNEAQ.